This T cell receptor (beta chain) was sequenced in a study of regulatory T cells in long-lasting Graves disease. TCR beta libraries were built with iRepertoire HTBI primers and Arm-PCR of CDR3 regions. TCRdb itself ran the multiplex PCR reads through MiXCR, one entry per CDR3 protein. The sample comprises roughly 510,000 distinct CDR3 sequences, 15% to 20% of which are singletons, and around 12% rests with the top ten. Time point in this sample: newly diagnosed GD, antithyroid drugs for less than 3 months. The TCR library was made from RNA extracted from PBMCs. These data also featured in a second study, about T cells in Graves' hyperthyroidism and ophthalmopathy. That source notes: Diagnosing involved the use of clinical symptoms, serum thyroxine and TRAb, thyroid ultrasound and orbital computed tomography.

The material sequenced was peripheral blood mononuclear cells (PBMCs), taken at new diagnosis, from a patient treated with antithyroid drugs. The receptor was isolated from a man between 18 and 35 years old with Graves disease.

The CDR3 loop is CASSSSPVRGHTHNEQFF. DNA for the CDR3: TGTGCCAGCAGCTCGTCACCCGTGAGGGGGCACACACACAATGAGCAGTTCTTC. The V and J genes are TRBV7-9 and TRBJ2-1; 7 bases line up with TRBD1. V dropped 4 bases and J dropped 5; count of bases not matched to a gene: 17. Germline CDR1 and CDR2: SEHNR and FQNEAQ (reference sequence). The CDR3 contains 18 residues. The variable domain in full, with the rest retrieved from reference TRBV7-9 and TRBJ2-1, is DTGVSQNPRHKITKRGQNVTFRCDPISEHNRLYWYRQTLGQGPEFLTYFQNEAQLEKSRLLSDRFSAERPKGSFSTLEIQRTEQGDSAMYLCASSSSPVRGHTHNEQFFGPGTRLTVL.